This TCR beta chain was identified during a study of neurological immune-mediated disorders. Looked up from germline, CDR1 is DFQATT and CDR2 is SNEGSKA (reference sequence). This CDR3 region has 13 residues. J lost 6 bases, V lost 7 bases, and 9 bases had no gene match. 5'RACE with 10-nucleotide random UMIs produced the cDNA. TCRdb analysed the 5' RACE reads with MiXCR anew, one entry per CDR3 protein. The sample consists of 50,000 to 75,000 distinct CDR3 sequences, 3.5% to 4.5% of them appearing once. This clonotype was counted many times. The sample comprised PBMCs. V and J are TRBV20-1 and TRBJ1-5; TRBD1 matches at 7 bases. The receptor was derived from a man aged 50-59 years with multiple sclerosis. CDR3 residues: CSVITGAGQPQHF. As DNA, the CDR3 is TGCAGTGTTATCACAGGGGCGGGTCAGCCCCAGCATTTT.